This T cell receptor beta chain was sequenced during a study of blood T cell repertoires in COVID-19. Across the whole study: Samples came from the United States, Italy and Spain, spanning acute and convalescent COVID-19.

The age range of participants was about 18 to 89 years, with residence in 20 to 25 US areas. Clinical history as reported by participants underpinned cohort assignment. Clones were sequenced by immunoSEQ multiplex PCR, and TCRdb holds only the in-frame ones, with some missing. The sample has some 400,000 clones, about 89% seen once; the top ten hold just over 0.85%. The germline CDR1 and CDR2 sequences are SNHLY and FYNNEI. This CDR3 spans 15 amino acids. V trimming: 5 bases; J trimming: 1 base; junction bases outside the gene matches: 4. The clonotype comes from a middle-aged woman who had been exposed to COVID-19. The specimen sequenced was PBMCs or T cells enriched from blood (not recorded which). This chain joins TRBV2 and TRBJ1-3; 8 nucleotides align to TRBD1. CDR3 loop: CASSPGGFSGNTIYF. CDR3 coding DNA: TGTGCCAGCAGTCCAGGGGGCTTTTCTGGAAACACCATATATTTT.